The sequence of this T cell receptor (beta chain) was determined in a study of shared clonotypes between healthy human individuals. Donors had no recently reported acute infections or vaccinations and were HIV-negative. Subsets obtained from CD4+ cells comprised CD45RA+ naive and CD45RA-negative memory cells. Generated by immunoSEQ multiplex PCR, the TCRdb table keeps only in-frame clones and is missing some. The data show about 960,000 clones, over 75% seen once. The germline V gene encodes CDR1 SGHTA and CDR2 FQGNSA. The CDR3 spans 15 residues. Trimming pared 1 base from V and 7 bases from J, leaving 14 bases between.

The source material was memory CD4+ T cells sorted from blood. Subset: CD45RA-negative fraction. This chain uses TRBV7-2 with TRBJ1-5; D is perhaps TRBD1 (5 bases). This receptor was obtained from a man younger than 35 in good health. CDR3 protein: CASSLGAQGYQPQHF. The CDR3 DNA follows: TGTGCCAGCAGCTTAGGTGCGCAGGGATACCAGCCCCAGCATTTT.